These 20 T cell receptor beta chains came from one sample sequenced in a study of blood T cell repertoires in COVID-19. TCRdb's copy holds only in-frame clones and misses some; the assay was immunoSEQ multiplex PCR. The sample carries around 130,000 clones, 65% to 85% recorded once. The sequenced sample consisted of peripheral blood. The receptor set was obtained from a man aged 25 to 45 with COVID-19, enrolled during active disease.

This chain links TRBV30 with TRBJ2-7; a possible D gene is TRBD1 (6 bases). CDR3 length: 14 residues. Trimming stripped 5 bases from V and 3 bases from J, with 17 bases between. Germline CDR1 is GTSNPN and CDR2 is SVGIG (reference sequence). CDR3 protein: CAWQRGGDNYEQYF. Here the CDR3 DNA reads TGTGCCTGGCAAAGAGGGGGAGACAACTACGAGCAGTACTTC. The variable domain in full, completed from reference TRBV30 and TRBJ2-7, reads SQTIHQWPATLVQPVGSPLSLECTVEGTSNPNLYWYRQAAGRGLQLLFYSVGIGQISSEVPQNLSASRPQDRQFILSSKKLLLSDSGFYLCAWQRGGDNYEQYFGPGTRLTVT.

The chain carries TRBV11-2 and TRBJ1-1; D not certain. Trimming cost V 1 base and J 11 bases, with 11 bases left between them. CDR1 is SGHAT and CDR2 is FQNNGV in the germline V gene. This CDR3 region has 12 residues. CDR3 amino acids: CASSLAGVGAFF. In DNA form, the CDR3 reads TGTGCCAGCAGCTTAGCGGGAGTCGGTGCTTTCTTT.

This chain uses TRBV4-3 with TRBJ2-7, with 13 positions matching TRBD2. This CDR3 contains 15 residues. V gave up 0 bases and J gave up 7 bases; unmatched junction bases: 3. The V gene's germline CDR1 is LGHNA and CDR2 YSLEER. CDR3 in DNA: TGCGCCAGCAGCCAAGATGAGACTAGCGGGAGGGAGCAGTACTTC. Its protein is CASSQDETSGREQYF.

V and J are TRBV4-1 and TRBJ1-6, with D maybe TRBD1 (6 bases). This CDR3 region has 14 residues. Germline loops: CDR1 MGHRA, CDR2 YSYEKL. V lost 3 bases and J 6 bases, leaving 9 bases between the germline ends. The CDR3 reads CASSQGQINSPLHF. The CDR3 DNA reads as TGCGCCAGCAGCCAGGGACAAATTAATTCACCCCTCCACTTT.

This sequence joins TRBV4-2 and TRBJ2-1, with TRBD1 identical over 11 bases. This CDR3 region has 16 residues. Losses at the gene ends were 3 bases for V and 8 bases for J; bases not matched to a gene: 9. Looked up from germline, CDR1 is LGHNA and CDR2 is YNFKEQ. The DNA of the CDR3 is TGTGCCAGCAGCCACGTACCCGGACAGGGGGCCGATGAGCAGTTCTTC. Translation: CASSHVPGQGADEQFF.

The chain recombines TRBV29-1 with TRBJ1-2; maybe TRBD1 (6 bases). The V and J ends lost 6 bases and 8 bases respectively, with 16 bases between them. The germline V gene has CDR1 SQVTM and CDR2 ANQGSEA. This CDR3 region has 12 residues. CDR3 sequence: CSVGTQGRGYTF. CDR3 DNA: TGCAGCGTCGGGACACAGGGAAGAGGCTACACCTTC.

The rearrangement links TRBV7-3 to TRBJ1-2; D unclear. V lost 0 bases and J 4 bases, leaving 12 bases between the germline ends. Germline V CDR1 and CDR2: SGHTA, FQGTGA. CDR3 size: 15 residues. The CDR3 nucleotides are TGTGCCAGCAGCTTAACGAGCCTAGGCCTCTATGGCTACACCTTC. As protein: CASSLTSLGLYGYTF.

V is TRBV9 and J is TRBJ2-7; D possibly corresponds to TRBD2 (5 bases). V was trimmed by 0 bases and J by 3 bases, leaving 13 bases between them. This CDR3 is built from 15 residues. The V gene's germline CDR1 is SGDLS and CDR2 YYNGEE. The CDR3 spells CASSVAEGYLYEQYF. The CDR3 nucleotides are TGTGCCAGCAGCGTAGCCGAGGGCTACCTCTACGAGCAGTACTTC.

This clone was recorded only once. The V and J genes are TRBV3-1 (or the pseudogene TRBV3-2) and TRBJ2-7; 9 bases are a match to TRBD1. J lost 6 bases, V lost 2 bases, and 5 bases had no gene match. The CDR3 contains 14 residues. Germline V lookup: CDR1 LGHDT, CDR2 YNNKEL (reference sequence). Here the CDR3 DNA reads TGTGCCAGCAGCCAACGGGGACAGGGAGGCGAGCAGTACTTC. Its translation is CASSQRGQGGEQYF.

The V call is TRBV5-4, the J call TRBJ1-1, with D perhaps TRBD1 (6 bases). Trimming removed 2 bases at V and 7 bases at J, with 15 bases between. CDR1 SGHNT and CDR2 YYREEE come from the germline V gene (reference sequence). There are 14 residues in the CDR3. CDR3 bases: TGTGCCAGCAGCTTAGGACAGTCTGAGTTTGAAGCTTTCTTT. The encoded protein is CASSLGQSEFEAFF.

V and J are TRBV5-8 and TRBJ2-3, with D perhaps TRBD1 (6 bases). V gave up 3 bases and J gave up 3 bases, with 20 bases separating them. The CDR3 spans 17 residues. Per germline, CDR1 SGHTS and CDR2 YDEGEE. This chain's CDR3 is CASSWAGSGAPTDTQYF. The CDR3 DNA sequence: TGTGCCAGCAGCTGGGCGGGTTCAGGGGCGCCTACAGATACGCAGTATTTT.

The chain is built from TRBV27 and TRBJ2-1, with D possibly matching TRBD1 (5 bases). Germline V gene data show CDR1 as MNHEY and CDR2 as SMNVEV (reference sequence). The CDR3 consists of 15 residues. V was cut by 7 bases and J by 3 bases, with 16 bases left in between. The CDR3 region has the DNA TGTGCCAGCACCAAACAGGCGACCATCTACAATGAGCAGTTCTTC. Protein sequence: CASTKQATIYNEQFF.

This clone was recorded once. The rearrangement uses TRBV11-3 and TRBJ1-1; 12 bases map to TRBD1. The V and J ends lost 5 bases and 4 bases, in that order; junction bases with no gene match: 11. Germline CDR1 SGHNT, CDR2 YENEEA. The CDR3 spans 17 residues. Here the CDR3 DNA reads TGTGCCAGCAGCCGAGGGACAGGGGGCCTAAAGAGCACTGAAGCTTTCTTT. Amino acid sequence: CASSRGTGGLKSTEAFF. The variable domain in full, completed from reference TRBV11-3 and TRBJ1-1, reads EAGVVQSPRYKIIEKKQPVAFWCNPISGHNTLYWYLQNLGQGPELLIRYENEEAVDDSQLPKDRFSAERLKGVDSTLKIQPAELGDSAVYLCASSRGTGGLKSTEAFFGQGTRLTVV.

This clone was detected once. The chain combines TRBV29-1 with TRBJ2-7, with TRBD2 matching over 9 bases. The CDR3 covers 15 residues. Trimming removed 2 bases from V and 3 bases from J; junction bases left unmatched: 8. CDR1 and CDR2 (germline): SQVTM, ANQGSEA. The CDR3 sequence is CSVEISSGVLYEQYF. The CDR3, as DNA: TGCAGCGTTGAAATCTCTAGCGGGGTACTCTACGAGCAGTACTTC.

The rearrangement uses TRBV19 and TRBJ1-5; TRBD1 agrees at 9 bases. CDR1 LNHDA and CDR2 SQIVND come from the germline V gene (reference sequence). Germline trimming cut 4 bases from V and 6 bases from J; bases unmatched to any gene: 1. This CDR3 has 13 residues. The CDR3 nucleotides read TGTGCCAGTAGTAAGGGACAGGGTCAGCCCCAGCATTTT. Translating gives CASSKGQGQPQHF.

This chain joins TRBV3-1 (or the pseudogene TRBV3-2) and TRBJ1-5; D remains ambiguous. The V end lost 4 bases, the J end lost 6 bases, and 10 bases lay between the germline ends. The germline V gene encodes CDR1 LGHDT and CDR2 YNNKEL (reference sequence). CDR3 length: 13 amino acids. In DNA, the CDR3 is TGTGCCAGCAGCCGGGGTCGGGGTCAGCCCCAGCATTTT. Amino acids: CASSRGRGQPQHF.

The J gene is TRBJ1-4, the V gene TRBV7-2; the match to TRBD1 covers 8 bases. The CDR3 runs 14 residues. With V trimmed by 2 bases and J by 5 bases, 1 base remained unmatched. CDR1 is SGHTA, CDR2 FQGNSA, per germline. This CDR3 is CASSLRTGNEKLFF. The CDR3 coding sequence is TGTGCCAGCAGCTTAAGGACAGGGAATGAAAAACTGTTTTTT.

The rearrangement joins TRBV11-2 to TRBJ2-1; 7 bases are a match to TRBD1. Germline V gene sequence: CDR1 SGHAT, CDR2 FQNNGV. V was clipped by 0 bases and J by 6 bases; unmatched bases: 8. There are 16 residues in the CDR3. CDR3 loop: CASSLESPRGTNEQFF. The CDR3 coding sequence is TGTGCCAGCAGCTTAGAGTCACCCAGGGGGACCAATGAGCAGTTCTTC.

The gene calls are TRBV6-1 and TRBJ1-5; TRBD1 matches at 8 bases. CDR3 length: 15 amino acids. Looked up from germline, CDR1 is MNHNS and CDR2 is SASEGT. Trimming removed 3 bases from V and 3 bases from J; junction bases left unmatched: 4. The CDR3 region is CASSEAGGNNQPQHF. CDR3 nucleotide sequence: TGTGCCAGCAGTGAGGCAGGGGGCAACAATCAGCCCCAGCATTTT.

The rearrangement uses TRBV5-4 and TRBJ2-7; tentative D call: TRBD2 (5 bases). The CDR3 has 14 residues. CDR1 SGHNT and CDR2 YYREEE come from the germline V gene (reference sequence). The V end lost 0 bases, the J end lost 7 bases, and 14 bases lay between the germline ends. Here the CDR3 reads CASSLDPNSGEQYF. The CDR3 region has the DNA TGTGCCAGCAGCTTGGACCCCAACTCGGGAGAGCAGTACTTC.